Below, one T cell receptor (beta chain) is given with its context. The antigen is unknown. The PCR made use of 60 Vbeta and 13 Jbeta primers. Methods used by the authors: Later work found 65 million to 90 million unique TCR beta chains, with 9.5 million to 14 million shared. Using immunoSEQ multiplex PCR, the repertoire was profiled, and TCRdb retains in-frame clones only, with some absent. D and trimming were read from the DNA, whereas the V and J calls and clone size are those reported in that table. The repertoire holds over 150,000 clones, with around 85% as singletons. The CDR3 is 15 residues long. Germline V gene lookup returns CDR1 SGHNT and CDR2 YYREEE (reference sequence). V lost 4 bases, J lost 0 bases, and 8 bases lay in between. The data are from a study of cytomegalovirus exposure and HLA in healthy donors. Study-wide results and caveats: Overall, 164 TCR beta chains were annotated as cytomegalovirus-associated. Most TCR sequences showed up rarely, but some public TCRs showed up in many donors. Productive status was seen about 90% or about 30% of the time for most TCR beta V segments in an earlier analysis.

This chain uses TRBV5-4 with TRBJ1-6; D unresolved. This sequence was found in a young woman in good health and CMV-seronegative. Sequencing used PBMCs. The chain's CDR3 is CASSDKSSYNSPLHF. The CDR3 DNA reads TGTGCCAGCAGCGACAAGAGCTCCTATAATTCACCCCTCCACTTT.